This TCR beta chain was sequenced for a study of blood T cell repertoires in COVID-19. For the study at large: T cells, B-cell-depleted T cells, or PBMCs provided the cDNA or gDNA that served as material.

In the study's own analysis: Reference gene primer amplification gave estimated nucleated cell counts. Repertoires were generated with immunoSEQ multiplex PCR, while TCRdb's copy carries only in-frame clones and drops some. V and J calls and clone size follow that table, whereas D and trimming were derived from the DNA. In the table there are around 300,000 clones, roughly 90% of which are singletons. The CDR3 totals 14 residues. V dropped 5 bases and J dropped 4; count of bases not matched to a gene: 3. Germline V gives CDR1 SGHVS, CDR2 FQNEAQ. The study drew participants aged about 18 to 89 years from some 24 US areas.

The source of this sequence is a woman between 18 and 30 years old with acute COVID-19. The rearrangement uses TRBV7-8 and TRBJ2-1; 9 nucleotides line up with TRBD2. Sequences were obtained from PBMCs or T cells enriched from blood (not recorded which). CDR3 nucleotide sequence: TGTGCCAGCAGCCCTAGCGGGGATTACAATGAGCAGTTCTTC. It translates to CASSPSGDYNEQFF.